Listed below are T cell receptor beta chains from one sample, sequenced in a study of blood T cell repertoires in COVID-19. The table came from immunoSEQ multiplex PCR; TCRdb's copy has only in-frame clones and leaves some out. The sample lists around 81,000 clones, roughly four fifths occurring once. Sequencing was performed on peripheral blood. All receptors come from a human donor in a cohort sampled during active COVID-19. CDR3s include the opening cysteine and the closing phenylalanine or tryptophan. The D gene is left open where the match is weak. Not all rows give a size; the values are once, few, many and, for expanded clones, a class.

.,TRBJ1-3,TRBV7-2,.,TGTGCCAGCAGCCCCCAGAACATTATCTCTGGAAACACCATATATTTT,CASSPQNIISGNTIYF
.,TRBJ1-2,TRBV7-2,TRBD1,TGTGCCAGCAGCGACAGGGGTGACCCAGCTAGCTATGGCTACACCTTC,CASSDRGDPASYGYTF
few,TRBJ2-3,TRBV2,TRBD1,TGTGCCACGGGACAGGTGTTCGAGAATACGCAGTATTTT,CATGQVFENTQYF
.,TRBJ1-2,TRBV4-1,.,TGCGCCAGCAGCCAAGATTCCCACATCGCCTATGGCTACACCTTC,CASSQDSHIAYGYTF
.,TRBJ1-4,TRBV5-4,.,TGTGCCAGCAGCGTGGACAGTCAGTCTAATGAAAAACTGTTTTTT,CASSVDSQSNEKLFF
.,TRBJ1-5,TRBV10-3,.,TGTGCCATCAGACCGACAGGTTTCGATGATCAGCCCCAGCATTTT,CAIRPTGFDDQPQHF
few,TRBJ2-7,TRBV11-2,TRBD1,TGTGCCAGCAGGGACAGGGGTACCTACGAGCAGTACTTC,CASRDRGTYEQYF
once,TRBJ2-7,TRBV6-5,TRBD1,TGTGCCAGCAGTAGCAGGGGGCCTCCCTACGAGCAGTACTTC,CASSSRGPPYEQYF
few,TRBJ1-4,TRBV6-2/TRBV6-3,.,TGTGCCAGCAGTTACCGCAGGGCAACTAATGAAAAACTGTTTTTT,CASSYRRATNEKLFF
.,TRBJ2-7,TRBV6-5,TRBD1,TGTGCCAGCAGTTTATCCGGGACAGCCAGGGAGCAGTACTTC,CASSLSGTAREQYF
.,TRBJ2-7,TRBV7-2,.,TGTGCCAGCAGCTTTACAGGATACGAGCAGTACTTC,CASSFTGYEQYF
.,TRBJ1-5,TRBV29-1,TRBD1,TGCAGCGTACAGGGGAGTGAGAATCAGCCCCAGCATTTT,CSVQGSENQPQHF
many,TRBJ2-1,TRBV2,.,TGTGCCAGCAGTGAAAGCCCTACAGGGAGTAGTGAGCAGTTCTTC,CASSESPTGSSEQFF
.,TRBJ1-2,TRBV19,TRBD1,TGTGCCAGTACCCGAGGGACAGGGGTAATGGGGTATGGCTACACCTTC,CASTRGTGVMGYGYTF
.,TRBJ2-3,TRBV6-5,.,TGTGCCAGCAGGGCAAGCGGGCGGGATACGCAGTATTTT,CASRASGRDTQYF
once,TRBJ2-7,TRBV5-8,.,TGTGCCAGCAGCTTGAGTACAGTTTTCTACGAGCAGTACTTC,CASSLSTVFYEQYF
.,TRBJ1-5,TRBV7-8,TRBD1,TGTGCCAGCAGCCACCGGGACAGGGGACAGCCCCAGCATTTT,CASSHRDRGQPQHF
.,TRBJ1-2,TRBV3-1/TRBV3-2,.,TGTGCCAGCAGTCCCTCTAACTATGGCTACACCTTC,CASSPSNYGYTF
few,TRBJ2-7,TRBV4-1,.,TGCGCCAGCAGCCAATCACCGGGACAAAGCTCCTACGAGCAGTACTTC,CASSQSPGQSSYEQYF
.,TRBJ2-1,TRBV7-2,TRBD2,TGTGCCAGCAGCTTGTTAGCGGGGAGCTCCTACAATGAGCAGTTCTTC,CASSLLAGSSYNEQFF
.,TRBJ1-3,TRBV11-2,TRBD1,TGTGCCAGCAGCAGGGGGCCTGGAAACACCATATATTTT,CASSRGPGNTIYF
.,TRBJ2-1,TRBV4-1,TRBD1,TGCGCCAGCAGCCAACCGGGACAGGGGGCCACTGAGCAGTTCTTC,CASSQPGQGATEQFF
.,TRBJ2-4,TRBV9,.,TGTGCCAGCAGCCCTCAGAGGATATTCAAAAACATTCAGTACTTC,CASSPQRIFKNIQYF
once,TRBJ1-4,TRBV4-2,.,TGTGCCAGCAGCCAAGATAATTCGGTCTCTAATGAAAAACTGTTTTTT,CASSQDNSVSNEKLFF
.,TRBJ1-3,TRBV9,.,TGTGCCAGCACCGGGGGGTACTCTGGAAACACCATATATTTT,CASTGGYSGNTIYF
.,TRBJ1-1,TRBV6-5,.,TGTGCCAGCAGTCCCGGGACAAAGGTTACTGAAGCTTTCTTT,CASSPGTKVTEAFF
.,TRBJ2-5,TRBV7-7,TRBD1,TGTGCTAGCAGCCCCACCCTGGACAGAGGGGGCCGGGCCCAGTACTTC,CASSPTLDRGGRAQYF
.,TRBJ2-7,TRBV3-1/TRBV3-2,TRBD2,TGTGCCAGCAGCCACCTCCTAGCGGGGGTACACGAGCAGTACTTC,CASSHLLAGVHEQYF
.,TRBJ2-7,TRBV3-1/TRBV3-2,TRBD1,TGTGCCAGCAGCCCGGGGACAGGCGGCGAGCAGTACTTC,CASSPGTGGEQYF